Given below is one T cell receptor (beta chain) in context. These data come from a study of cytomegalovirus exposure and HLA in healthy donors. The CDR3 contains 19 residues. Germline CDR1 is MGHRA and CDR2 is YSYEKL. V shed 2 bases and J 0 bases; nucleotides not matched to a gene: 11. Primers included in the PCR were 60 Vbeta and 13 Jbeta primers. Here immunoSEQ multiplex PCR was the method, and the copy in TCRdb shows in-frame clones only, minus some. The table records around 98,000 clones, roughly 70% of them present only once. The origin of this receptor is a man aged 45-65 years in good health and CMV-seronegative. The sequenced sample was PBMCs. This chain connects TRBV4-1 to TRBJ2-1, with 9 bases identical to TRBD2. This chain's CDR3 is CASSQTPGGGARSYNEQFF. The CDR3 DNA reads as TGCGCCAGCAGCCAAACTCCTGGCGGGGGGGCTCGCTCCTACAATGAGCAGTTCTTC.